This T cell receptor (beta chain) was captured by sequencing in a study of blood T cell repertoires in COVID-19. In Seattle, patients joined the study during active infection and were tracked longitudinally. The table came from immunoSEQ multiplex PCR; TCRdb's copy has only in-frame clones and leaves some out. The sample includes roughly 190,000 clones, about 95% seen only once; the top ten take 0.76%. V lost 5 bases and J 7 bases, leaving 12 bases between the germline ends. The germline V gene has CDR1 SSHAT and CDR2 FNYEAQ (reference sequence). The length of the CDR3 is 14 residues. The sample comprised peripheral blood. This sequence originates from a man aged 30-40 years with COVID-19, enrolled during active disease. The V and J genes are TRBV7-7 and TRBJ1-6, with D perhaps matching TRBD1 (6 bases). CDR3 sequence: CASSPDSFNSPLHF. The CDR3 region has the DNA TGTGCCAGCAGCCCGGACAGCTTCAATTCACCCCTCCACTTT.